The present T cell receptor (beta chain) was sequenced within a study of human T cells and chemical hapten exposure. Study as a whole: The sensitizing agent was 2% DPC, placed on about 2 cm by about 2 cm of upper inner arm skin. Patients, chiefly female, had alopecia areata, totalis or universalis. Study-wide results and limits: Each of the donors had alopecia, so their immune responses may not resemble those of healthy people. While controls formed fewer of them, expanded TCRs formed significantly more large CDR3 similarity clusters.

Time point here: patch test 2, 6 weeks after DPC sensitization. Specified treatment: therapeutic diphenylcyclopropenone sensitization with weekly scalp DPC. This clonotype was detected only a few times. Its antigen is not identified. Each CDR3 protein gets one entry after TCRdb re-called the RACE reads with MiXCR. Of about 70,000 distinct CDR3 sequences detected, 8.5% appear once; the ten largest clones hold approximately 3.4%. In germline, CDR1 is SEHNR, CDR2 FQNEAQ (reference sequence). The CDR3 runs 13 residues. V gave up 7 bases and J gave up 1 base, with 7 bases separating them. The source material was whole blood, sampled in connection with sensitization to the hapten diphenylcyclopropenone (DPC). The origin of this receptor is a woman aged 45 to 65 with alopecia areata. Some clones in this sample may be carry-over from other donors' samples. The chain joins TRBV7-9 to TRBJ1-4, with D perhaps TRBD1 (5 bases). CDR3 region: CASTGGTNEKLFF. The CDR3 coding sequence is TGTGCCAGCACCGGGGGAACTAATGAAAAACTGTTTTTT.